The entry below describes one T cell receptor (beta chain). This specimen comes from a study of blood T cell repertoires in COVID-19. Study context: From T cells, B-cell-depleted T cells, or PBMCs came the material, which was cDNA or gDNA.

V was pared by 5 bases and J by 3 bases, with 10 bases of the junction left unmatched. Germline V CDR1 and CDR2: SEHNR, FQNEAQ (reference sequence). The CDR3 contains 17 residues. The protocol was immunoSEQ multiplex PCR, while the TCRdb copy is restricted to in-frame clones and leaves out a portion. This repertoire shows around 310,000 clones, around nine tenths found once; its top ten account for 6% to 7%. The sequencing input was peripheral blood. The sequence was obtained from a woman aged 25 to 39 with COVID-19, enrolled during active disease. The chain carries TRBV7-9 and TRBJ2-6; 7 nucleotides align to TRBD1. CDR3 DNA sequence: TGTGCCAGCAGCCGCCTCGACAGGGTGTTTGGGGCCAACGTCCTGACTTTC. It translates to CASSRLDRVFGANVLTF.